This T cell receptor beta chain was identified during a study of T-cell memory formation after mild COVID-19. Findings and limits, study-wide: Of the contracting clones, CD4+ ones lay mainly in CM and EM, and CD8+ ones in EMRA. Some SARS-CoV-2-responding clones were already detected in memory before infection. Still unconfirmed is whether the second-wave clones peaking on day 37 recognized SARS-CoV-2.

This clonotype was seen at least ten times. The antigen remains unidentified. TCRdb processed the 5' RACE reads anew with MiXCR; each CDR3 protein has one entry. The sample lists over 50,000 distinct CDR3 sequences, 9.3% seen once, with approximately 12% in the top ten. Germline values: CDR1 SEHNR, CDR2 FQNEAQ (reference sequence). V lost 2 bases to trimming and J lost 2 bases, with 8 bases between them. The CDR3 consists of 14 residues. This receptor was obtained from an adult woman who had mild COVID-19 (a few samples of this study predate the infection). Cell type and time point are not known. The specimen sequenced was PBMCs or a T cell subset sorted from them (not recorded which). The chain couples TRBV7-9 to TRBJ2-3; D remains ambiguous. The CDR3 loop is CASSLMQHTDTQYF. The DNA of the CDR3 is TGTGCCAGCAGCTTAATGCAGCACACAGATACGCAGTATTTT.